This TCR beta chain was sequenced in a study of blood T cell repertoires in COVID-19. The wider study: The United States, Italy and Spain supplied acute and convalescent COVID-19 samples. Nucleic acid was either cDNA or gDNA, and it came from T cells, B-cell-depleted T cells, or PBMCs.

Per the original data handling: Cell counts per sample came from amplifying reference gene primers. The protocol was immunoSEQ multiplex PCR, while the TCRdb copy is restricted to in-frame clones and leaves out a portion. V and J calls and clone size are given by that table; D and trimming were obtained from the DNA. Counted here are 100,000 to 150,000 clones, around 85% occurring once; the ten biggest clones make up around 15%. Trimming stripped 5 bases from V and 8 bases from J, with 15 bases between. In germline, CDR1 is GTSNPN, CDR2 SVGIG (reference sequence). The CDR3 sequence is 12 residues long.

This clonotype was obtained from a woman aged 50 to 65 with acute or convalescent COVID-19. The chain uses TRBV30 and TRBJ1-2, with D possibly TRBD1 on 6 matching bases. Sequenced sample: peripheral blood. Written as DNA, the CDR3 is TGTGCCTGGGAAAAGGGGGTCGGAGGCTACACCTTC. Translating gives CAWEKGVGGYTF. Filled out from reference TRBV30 and TRBJ1-2, the complete variable domain reads SQTIHQWPATLVQPVGSPLSLECTVEGTSNPNLYWYRQAAGRGLQLLFYSVGIGQISSEVPQNLSASRPQDRQFILSSKKLLLSDSGFYLCAWEKGVGGYTFGSGTRLTVV.